One and the same sample provided the 18 T cell receptor beta chains below, sequenced in a study of graft-versus-host responses after intestinal transplantation. Sequencing used immunoSEQ multiplex PCR; TCRdb keeps in-frame clones, though not all of them. Here the sample spans tens of thousands of clones, roughly 91% being singletons. For these TCRs, the target antigens are not known. Sequences were derived from unstimulated CD8+ T cells sorted from spleen or lymph node cells, sampled before intestinal transplant. All receptors derive from a human donor who received an intestinal transplant.

The V call is TRBV5-1, the J call TRBJ2-1, with 16 bases identical to TRBD2. This CDR3 is 16 amino acids long. Trimming took 3 bases from V and 6 from J; bases not matched to a gene: 3. Per germline, CDR1 SGHRS and CDR2 YFSETQ. DNA of the CDR3: TGCGCCAGCAGCTCGGGACTAGCGGGGGGGCCCAATGAGCAGTTCTTC. Translated, it gives CASSSGLAGGPNEQFF.

The chain links TRBV28 to TRBJ2-1; 12 positions match TRBD2. This CDR3 comprises 15 residues. Germline V gene data show CDR1 as MDHEN and CDR2 as SYDVKM. V shed 8 bases and J 9 bases; nucleotides not matched to a gene: 11. The CDR3 region is CASSGTSGPGAEQFF. The CDR3 region has the DNA TGTGCCAGCTCCGGGACTAGCGGGCCCGGGGCTGAGCAGTTCTTC.

V is TRBV6-4 and J is TRBJ1-6; 9 bases match TRBD1. Trimming removed 4 bases from V and 6 bases from J; junction bases left unmatched: 1. Germline loops: CDR1 MRHNA, CDR2 SNTAGT. There are 14 residues in the CDR3. The CDR3 DNA reads TGTGCCAGCAGTGCGGGACAGGGTAATTCACCCCTCCACTTT. It translates to CASSAGQGNSPLHF.

This chain connects TRBV6-1 to TRBJ2-1; TRBD2 matches at 13 bases. V lost 6 bases, J lost 8 bases, and 4 bases stayed unmatched. The CDR3 is 14 amino acids. CDR1 is MNHNS and CDR2 is SASEGT in the germline V gene. CDR3 region: CASRRTSGSHEQFF. The CDR3 nucleotides read TGTGCCAGCAGGAGGACTAGCGGGAGTCATGAGCAGTTCTTC.

This clone was observed once. The chain has TRBV5-5 and TRBJ2-5; D call uncertain. The J call may be faulty, since TRBJ2-7 better matches the DNA end. This CDR3 contains 14 residues. Germline CDR1 SGHKS, CDR2 YYEKEE (reference sequence). This chain's CDR3 is CASSWAIRSYEQYF. CDR3 sequence (DNA): TGTGCCAGCAGTTGGGCAATCCGCTCCTACGAGCAGTACTTC.

The chain joins TRBV28 to TRBJ2-1; 11 nucleotides align to TRBD2. Germline V gives CDR1 MDHEN, CDR2 SYDVKM. The CDR3 totals 15 residues. Germline trimming cut 6 bases from V and 9 bases from J; bases unmatched to any gene: 10. The CDR3 DNA reads TGTGCCAGCAGGCTGTTAGCGGGAGGGTTGGTTGAGCAGTTCTTC. This encodes CASRLLAGGLVEQFF.

The chain recombines TRBV7-6 with TRBJ2-1; 9 bases align to TRBD2. The CDR3 is 17 residues long. Germline V lookup: CDR1 SGHVS, CDR2 FNYEAQ. J lost 5 bases, V lost 5 bases, and 13 bases had no gene match. CDR3 DNA sequence: TGTGCCAGCAGCCCGTTCGGAGCGGGGGGACTTGACAATGAGCAGTTCTTC. It encodes CASSPFGAGGLDNEQFF.

This clone was seen a handful of times. The chain joins TRBV4-1 to TRBJ2-1; TRBD2 might be the D (5 bases). Deletions cut 1 base from V and 9 bases from J, with 16 bases between. The CDR3 runs 15 residues. The germline gives CDR1 MGHRA, CDR2 YSYEKL. As DNA, the CDR3 is TGCGCCAGCAGCCAAGCGGGGTTAGACCCTGGTGAGCAGTTCTTC. Its translation is CASSQAGLDPGEQFF.

This chain joins TRBV5-1 and TRBJ1-2; 9 positions match TRBD1. Germline V CDR1 and CDR2: SGHRS, YFSETQ. This CDR3 is 13 amino acids long. V trimming: 2 bases; J trimming: 6 bases; junction bases outside the gene matches: 2. CDR3 in amino acids: CASSFRTGDGYTF. DNA of the CDR3: TGCGCCAGCAGCTTTAGGACAGGGGATGGCTACACCTTC.

The J gene is TRBJ2-1, the V gene TRBV5-1, with 7 bases that match TRBD2. The CDR3 runs 18 residues. The ends lost 4 bases at V and 4 bases at J; junction bases unmatched: 17. From germline, CDR1 is SGHRS and CDR2 YFSETQ. The CDR3 sequence: CASSPALWSGTPYNEQFF. CDR3 DNA: TGCGCCAGCAGCCCCGCACTCTGGAGCGGGACTCCTTACAATGAGCAGTTCTTC.

The chain uses TRBV7-9 and TRBJ2-3, with 8 bases fitting TRBD2. Germline loops: CDR1 SEHNR, CDR2 FQNEAQ (reference sequence). Unmatched junction bases numbered 5, after V lost 5 bases and J lost 1 base. This CDR3 has 15 residues. This CDR3 reads CASSPLRGGTDTQYF. The DNA for the CDR3 is TGTGCCAGCAGCCCCCTGCGGGGGGGCACAGATACGCAGTATTTT.

The gene calls are TRBV4-3 and TRBJ2-6; a possible D gene is TRBD1 (6 bases). V lost 0 bases and J 9 bases, leaving 15 bases between the germline ends. CDR1 LGHNA and CDR2 YSLEER come from the germline V gene. CDR3 length equals 16 residues. CDR3 in DNA: TGCGCCAGCAGCCAAGATTCAGCAGGGGCCTTCAACGTCCTGACTTTC. Translated: CASSQDSAGAFNVLTF.

The chain has TRBV19 and TRBJ2-7; D is perhaps TRBD1 (6 bases). Per the germline V gene, CDR1 is LNHDA and CDR2 is SQIVND (reference sequence). V was pared by 3 bases and J by 3 bases, with 9 bases between. This CDR3 has 13 amino acids. CDR3 region: CASSMGDIYEQYF. CDR3 sequence (DNA): TGTGCCAGTAGTATGGGGGACATCTACGAGCAGTACTTC.

The chain combines TRBV5-1 with TRBJ2-5, with 9 nucleotides matching TRBD2. Germline V gives CDR1 SGHRS, CDR2 YFSETQ. This CDR3 contains 16 residues. V gave up 2 bases and J gave up 2 bases; unmatched junction bases: 7. CDR3 residues: CASSFRGRGGQETQYF. In nucleotides, the CDR3 is TGCGCCAGCAGCTTCCGCGGGAGGGGTGGACAAGAGACCCAGTACTTC.

This chain links TRBV19 with TRBJ1-5; 8 bases match TRBD1. V shed 1 base, J shed 6 bases, and the junction held 5 bases outside the gene matches. The germline gives CDR1 LNHDA, CDR2 SQIVND (reference sequence). The CDR3 totals 15 residues. CDR3 sequence reads: CASSIAGQELQPQHF. The DNA of the CDR3 is TGTGCCAGTAGTATAGCGGGACAGGAGCTTCAGCCCCAGCATTTT.

The V gene is TRBV5-1, the J gene TRBJ2-1, with D possibly matching TRBD2 (5 bases). In germline, CDR1 is SGHRS, CDR2 YFSETQ. The V end lost 4 bases, the J end lost 1 base, and 12 bases lay between the germline ends. This CDR3 is 15 amino acids long. The CDR3, as DNA: TGCGCCAGCAGCCCTCTAGAGGGATCCTACAATGAGCAGTTCTTC. It yields the protein CASSPLEGSYNEQFF.

The chain has TRBV29-1 and TRBJ2-7; 11 nucleotides agree with TRBD2. The V gene end was trimmed by 5 bases and the J gene end by 6 bases; junction bases not matched to a gene: 6. Germline V gives CDR1 SQVTM, CDR2 ANQGSEA. This CDR3 spans 13 amino acids. This CDR3 reads CSVHSGRDLEQYF. In DNA form, the CDR3 reads TGCAGCGTTCATAGCGGGAGGGACCTCGAGCAGTACTTC.

The chain couples TRBV9 to TRBJ2-2; 8 nucleotides match TRBD2. CDR1 is SGDLS, CDR2 YYNGEE, per germline. The CDR3 is made up of 16 amino acids. Germline trimming cut 4 bases from V and 3 bases from J; bases unmatched to any gene: 8. The CDR3 nucleotides are TGTGCCAGCAGCAGCAACAGCGGGAGCGACACCGGGGAGCTGTTTTTT. Amino acids: CASSSNSGSDTGELFF. The variable domain in full, completed from reference TRBV9 and TRBJ2-2, reads DSGVTQTPKHLITATGQRVTLRCSPRSGDLSVYWYQQSLDQGLQFLIQYYNGEERAKGNILERFSAQQFPDLHSELNLSSLELGDSALYFCASSSNSGSDTGELFFGEGSRLTVL.